A single sample gave rise to the 16 T cell receptor beta chains below, sequenced in a study of blood T cell repertoires in COVID-19. Data came from immunoSEQ multiplex PCR; TCRdb stores just in-frame clones and leaves some out. This table has about 190,000 clones, around 82% appearing once. The sequenced material came from PBMCs or T cells enriched from blood (not recorded which). The receptors originated from a woman aged 45-59 years with acute COVID-19.

This clone came up once. The chain carries TRBV6-1 and TRBJ1-1; 11 positions match TRBD1. CDR1 is MNHNS and CDR2 is SASEGT in the germline V gene. J was trimmed by 10 bases and V by 2 bases; bases with no gene match: 3. This CDR3 is 13 amino acids long. CDR3 loop: CASSERDRGLAFF. The CDR3 bases are TGTGCCAGCAGTGAAAGGGACAGGGGGTTAGCTTTCTTT.

The rearrangement uses TRBV5-5 and TRBJ1-3; unclear D gene. The V and J ends lost 4 bases and 14 bases respectively, with 16 bases between them. CDR1 is SGHKS and CDR2 is YYEKEE in the germline V gene (reference sequence). The CDR3 runs 12 residues. CDR3 DNA: TGTGCCAGCAGCCCTAACACAGAGAACCTATATTTT. It specifies CASSPNTENLYF.

The genes are TRBV5-5 and TRBJ1-2, with D unresolved. From germline, CDR1 is SGHKS and CDR2 YYEKEE (reference sequence). This CDR3 has 14 amino acids. V gave up 4 bases and J gave up 4 bases, with 14 bases separating them. In DNA, the CDR3 is TGTGCCAGCAGCAGGCAGGCCGTGGGCTATGGCTACACCTTC. Amino acids: CASSRQAVGYGYTF.

This clone was observed a single time. The V gene is TRBV21-1, the J gene TRBJ2-7; no DNA check was done on the table's D call, TRBD2. TRBV21-1 represents a pseudogene. The CDR3 length is 16 residues. The CDR3 protein is CASSKVIAGDSYEQYV. CDR3 in DNA: TGTGCCAGCAGCAAAGTAATTGCCGGGGACTCCTACGAGCAGTACGTC.

This clone appeared once. The chain has TRBV3-1 (or the pseudogene TRBV3-2) and TRBJ2-5; 7 nucleotides align to TRBD1. Trimming removed 4 bases from V and 3 bases from J; junction bases left unmatched: 5. Germline assignment: CDR1 LGHDT and CDR2 YNNKEL (reference sequence). This CDR3 comprises 14 residues. This CDR3 reads CASSLKTGKETQYF. The CDR3 DNA sequence: TGTGCCAGCAGCCTGAAGACAGGGAAAGAGACCCAGTACTTC.

The rearrangement uses TRBV5-5 and TRBJ1-1; TRBD1 is a possible D gene (6 bases). CDR3 size: 16 residues. CDR1 SGHKS and CDR2 YYEKEE come from the germline V gene (reference sequence). Trimming cost V 4 bases and J 1 base, with 17 bases left between them. The CDR3 nucleotides read TGTGCCAGCAGCGCCTGGGGGGGCGTAGGGAACACTGAAGCTTTCTTT. It encodes CASSAWGGVGNTEAFF.

Details on this clone: The sample carries other DNA sequences with the same CDR3. This sequence joins TRBV5-1 and TRBJ1-2; 9 bases map to TRBD1. V shed 4 bases, J shed 4 bases, and the junction held 5 bases outside the gene matches. The germline CDR1 and CDR2 sequences are SGHRS and YFSETQ. CDR3 size: 14 residues. The CDR3 DNA sequence: TGCGCCAGCAGCCCCGGACAGGGGAGCTATGGCTACACCTTC. The encoded protein is CASSPGQGSYGYTF.

The V call is TRBV3-1 (or the pseudogene TRBV3-2), the J call TRBJ1-1; weak D call: TRBD1 (5 bases). The CDR3 length is 12 residues. In germline, CDR1 is LGHDT, CDR2 YNNKEL (reference sequence). Trimming left V 7 bases short and J 8 bases short, with 14 bases between. In DNA form, the CDR3 reads TGTGCCAGCAAATCCCCCCGGGGGGAAGCTTTCTTT. Translated, it gives CASKSPRGEAFF.

The chain is built from TRBV11-2 and TRBJ1-1; D not resolved. Per the germline V gene, CDR1 is SGHAT and CDR2 is FQNNGV. This CDR3 has 14 amino acids. Trimming took 1 base from V and 5 from J, leaving 11 bases between them. This chain's CDR3 is CASSLATTGTEAFF. In DNA, the CDR3 is TGTGCCAGCAGCTTAGCGACAACTGGAACTGAAGCTTTCTTT. Using reference TRBV11-2 and TRBJ1-1 for the parts outside the CDR3, the full variable domain is EAGVAQSPRYKIIEKRQSVAFWCNPISGHATLYWYQQILGQGPKLLIQFQNNGVVDDSQLPKDRFSAERLKGVDSTLKIQPAKLEDSAVYLCASSLATTGTEAFFGQGTRLTVV.

The rearrangement uses TRBV7-9 and TRBJ2-5; 14 nucleotides line up with TRBD2. The germline V gene has CDR1 SEHNR and CDR2 FQNEAQ (reference sequence). The CDR3 contains 15 residues. The J segment lost 11 bases and the V segment lost 5 bases, leaving 10 bases of the junction unmatched. The CDR3 bases are TGTGCCAGCAGCCCGGAGGGGACTAGCGGGGGACTTCAGTACTTC. It encodes CASSPEGTSGGLQYF.

This clone was seen only a few times. The chain links TRBV4-1 to TRBJ1-2; TRBD1 agrees at 10 bases. Germline trimming cut 0 bases from V and 8 bases from J; bases unmatched to any gene: 15. The length of the CDR3 is 18 residues. CDR1 and CDR2 from the germline V gene are MGHRA and YSYEKL. CDR3 in amino acids: CASSQDSTRQGALGGYTF. The CDR3, as DNA: TGCGCCAGCAGCCAAGATAGTACGAGACAGGGGGCGCTGGGGGGCTACACCTTC.

This rearrangement joins TRBV9 to TRBJ2-3; the D gene is possibly TRBD2 (6 bases). The CDR3 length is 16 residues. Germline assignment: CDR1 SGDLS and CDR2 YYNGEE. V was shortened by 0 bases and J by 0 bases, with 11 bases between the two germline ends. The CDR3 region has the DNA TGTGCCAGCAGCGTAGAACTAGCCCCTAGCACAGATACGCAGTATTTT. This gives the protein CASSVELAPSTDTQYF.

This chain connects TRBV4-1 to TRBJ2-6; D is undetermined. V was cut by 2 bases and J by 4 bases, with 3 bases left in between. The germline CDR1 and CDR2 sequences are MGHRA and YSYEKL. This CDR3 contains 13 residues. The CDR3: CASSQTGANVLTF. In DNA form, the CDR3 reads TGCGCCAGCAGCCAAACAGGGGCCAACGTCCTGACTTTC.

The CDR3 DNA follows: TGTGCCAGCAGTGTAACCCTAGGGGATGGCTACACCTTC. It encodes CASSVTLGDGYTF. The chain joins TRBV6-4 to TRBJ1-2; TRBD1 is a possible D gene (5 bases). Trimming stripped 4 bases from V and 6 bases from J, with 12 bases between. Germline V gene lookup returns CDR1 MRHNA and CDR2 SNTAGT. The CDR3 has 13 amino acids.

The chain employs TRBV4-1 and TRBJ2-5; the D gene is possibly TRBD1 (5 bases). The CDR3 is made up of 14 amino acids. Germline values: CDR1 MGHRA, CDR2 YSYEKL. The V gene lost 6 bases and the J gene lost 0 bases, with 11 bases spanning the gap. This CDR3 is CASRPTAYQETQYF. Here the CDR3 DNA reads TGCGCCAGCAGACCGACAGCGTACCAAGAGACCCAGTACTTC.

This sequence joins TRBV28 and TRBJ1-5, with 7 bases identical to TRBD1. V shed 8 bases, J shed 0 bases, and the junction held 7 bases outside the gene matches. This CDR3 has 15 amino acids. Germline V gene sequence: CDR1 MDHEN, CDR2 SYDVKM. The DNA of the CDR3 is TGTGCCAGCCTCGGGACAGAGAGTAGCAATCAGCCCCAGCATTTT. Amino acids: CASLGTESSNQPQHF.